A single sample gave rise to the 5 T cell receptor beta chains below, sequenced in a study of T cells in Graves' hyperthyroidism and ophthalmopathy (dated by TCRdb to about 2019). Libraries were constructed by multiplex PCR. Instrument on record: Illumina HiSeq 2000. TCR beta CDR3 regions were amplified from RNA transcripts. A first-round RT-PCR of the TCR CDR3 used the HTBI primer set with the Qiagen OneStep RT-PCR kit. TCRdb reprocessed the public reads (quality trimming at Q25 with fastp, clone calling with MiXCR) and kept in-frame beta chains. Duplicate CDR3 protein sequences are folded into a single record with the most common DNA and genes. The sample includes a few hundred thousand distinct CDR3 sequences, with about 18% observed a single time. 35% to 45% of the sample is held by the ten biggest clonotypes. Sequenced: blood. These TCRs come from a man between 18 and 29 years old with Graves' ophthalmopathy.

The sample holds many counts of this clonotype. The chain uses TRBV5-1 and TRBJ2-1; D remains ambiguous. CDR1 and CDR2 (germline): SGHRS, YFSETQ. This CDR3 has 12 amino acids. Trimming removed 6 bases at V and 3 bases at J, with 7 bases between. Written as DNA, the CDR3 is TGCGCCAGCACCTCGGACTACAATGAGCAGTTCTTC. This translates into CASTSDYNEQFF.

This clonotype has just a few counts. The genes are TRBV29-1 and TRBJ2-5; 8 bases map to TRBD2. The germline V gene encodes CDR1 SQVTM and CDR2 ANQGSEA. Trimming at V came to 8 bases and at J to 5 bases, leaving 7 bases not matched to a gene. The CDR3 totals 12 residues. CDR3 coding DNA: TGCAGCACCGCCCGGGGGGGCGAGACCCAGTACTTC. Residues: CSTARGGETQYF.

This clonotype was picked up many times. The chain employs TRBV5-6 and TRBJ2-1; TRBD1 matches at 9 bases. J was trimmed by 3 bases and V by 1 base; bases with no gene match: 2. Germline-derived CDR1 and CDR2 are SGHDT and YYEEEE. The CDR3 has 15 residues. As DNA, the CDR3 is TGTGCCAGCAGCTTGTTGGGACAGGGCTACAATGAGCAGTTCTTC. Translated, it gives CASSLLGQGYNEQFF.

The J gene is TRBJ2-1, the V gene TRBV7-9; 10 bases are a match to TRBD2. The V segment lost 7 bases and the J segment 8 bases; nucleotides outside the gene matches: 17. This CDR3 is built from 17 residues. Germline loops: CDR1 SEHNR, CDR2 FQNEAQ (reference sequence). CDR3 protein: CASKWERSLAGDDEQFF. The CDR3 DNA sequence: TGTGCCAGCAAATGGGAAAGGTCGCTAGCGGGAGACGATGAGCAGTTCTTC.

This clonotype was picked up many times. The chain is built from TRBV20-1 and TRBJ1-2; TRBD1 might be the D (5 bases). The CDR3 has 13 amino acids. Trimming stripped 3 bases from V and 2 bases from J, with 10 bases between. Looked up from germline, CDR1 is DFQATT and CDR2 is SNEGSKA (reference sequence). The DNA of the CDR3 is TGCAGTGCTAGGGACACATTAAACTATGGCTACACCTTC. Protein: CSARDTLNYGYTF.